Given below is one T cell receptor (beta chain) in context. The data were obtained in a study of blood T cell repertoires in COVID-19. Study-wide context: Acute and convalescent COVID-19 specimens originated in the United States, Italy and Spain. Nucleic acid was either cDNA or gDNA, and it came from T cells, B-cell-depleted T cells, or PBMCs.

Methods used by the authors: The assay estimated nucleated cells by amplifying reference gene primers. TCRdb's copy holds only in-frame clones and misses some; the assay was immunoSEQ multiplex PCR. V, J and clone size reflect that table, while D and trimming were determined from the DNA. The sample has over 120,000 clones; about 92% are singletons. This TCR was sampled from a human donor in a cohort sampled during active COVID-19. The sample was peripheral blood.

The CDR3 DNA reads as TGTGCCAGCAGCTTGGCGAGCACAGAGTTCTATGGCTACACCTTC. It is translated as CASSLASTEFYGYTF. V gene TRBV5-4 combines with J gene TRBJ1-2; D is unresolved. This CDR3 comprises 15 residues. The germline V gene has CDR1 SGHNT and CDR2 YYREEE (reference sequence). The V and J ends lost 0 bases and 4 bases respectively, with 13 bases between them. The full variable domain, rest sourced from reference TRBV5-4 and TRBJ1-2, is ETGVTQSPTHLIKTRGQQVTLRCSSQSGHNTVSWYQQALGQGPQFIFQYYREEENGRGNFPPRFSGLQFPNYSSELNVNALELDDSALYLCASSLASTEFYGYTFGSGTRLTVV.